The source of this T cell receptor (beta chain) is a study of T cells in Graves' hyperthyroidism and ophthalmopathy. The study, taken as a whole, reports: The model predicted ophthalmopathy a median roughly six months before onset. Within blood appeared most thyroid clonotypes that had expanded above 0.001.

Amplification of TCR beta CDR3 regions was performed using RNA transcripts as template. In the first-round RT-PCR of the TCR CDR3, the HTBI primer set was used. Each CDR3 protein is one row after TCRdb ran MiXCR on the multiplex PCR reads. The data show about 350,000 distinct CDR3 sequences, under 20% seen once. The study left out patients who had uncontrolled infection, other autoimmune disease, pregnancy or lactation. The CDR3 contains 14 residues. V was pared by 4 bases and J by 1 base, with 6 bases of the junction left unmatched. Germline loops: CDR1 DFQATT, CDR2 SNEGSKA (reference sequence). This clonotype has at least ten counts. The antigen remains unidentified.

Sequences were obtained from blood. This chain links TRBV20-1 with TRBJ1-1; 7 positions agree with TRBD1. The sequence was obtained from a woman aged 18-29 years with Graves' hyperthyroidism. CDR3 residues: CSATPGQTNTEAFF. CDR3 bases: TGCAGTGCTACGCCGGGACAGACGAACACTGAAGCTTTCTTT.